This TCR beta chain was sequenced for a study of neurological immune-mediated disorders. As for the cDNA, it was generated by 5'RACE with 10-nucleotide random UMIs. TCRdb called the 5' RACE reads again in MiXCR, with one record for every CDR3 protein. The sample has roughly 36,000 distinct CDR3 sequences; 12% to 15% are singletons. Germline CDR1 SGHTA, CDR2 FQGNSA. Trimming took off 5 bases at V and 3 bases at J, with 16 bases between the two ends. This CDR3 is built from 15 residues. The receptor was isolated from a woman between 45 and 60 years old with HTLV-1-associated myelopathy (HAM/TSP). Sequencing was performed on PBMCs. The chain combines TRBV7-2 with TRBJ1-2; tentative D call: TRBD1 (6 bases). CDR3 nucleotides: TGTGCCAGCAGCCCCCCCGCGGGGGGCCACTATGGCTACACCTTC. Its translation: CASSPPAGGHYGYTF.